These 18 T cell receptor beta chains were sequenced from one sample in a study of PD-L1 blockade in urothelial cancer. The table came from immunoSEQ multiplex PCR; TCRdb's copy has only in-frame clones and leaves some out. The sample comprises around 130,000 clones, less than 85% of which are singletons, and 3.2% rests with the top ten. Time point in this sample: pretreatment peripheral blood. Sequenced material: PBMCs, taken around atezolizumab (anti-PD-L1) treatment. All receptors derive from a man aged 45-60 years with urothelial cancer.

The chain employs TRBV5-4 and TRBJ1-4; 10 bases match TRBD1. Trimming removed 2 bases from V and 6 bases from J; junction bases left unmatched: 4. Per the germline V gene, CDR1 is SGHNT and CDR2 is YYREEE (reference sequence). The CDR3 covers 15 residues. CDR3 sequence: CASSLTGTGDEKLFF. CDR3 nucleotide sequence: TGTGCCAGCAGCTTAACCGGGACAGGGGATGAAAAACTGTTTTTT.

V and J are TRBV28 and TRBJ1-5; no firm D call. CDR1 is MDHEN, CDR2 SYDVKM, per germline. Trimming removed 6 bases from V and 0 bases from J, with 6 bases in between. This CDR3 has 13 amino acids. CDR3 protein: CASSPYSNQPQHF. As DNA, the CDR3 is TGTGCCAGCAGCCCTTATAGCAATCAGCCCCAGCATTTT.

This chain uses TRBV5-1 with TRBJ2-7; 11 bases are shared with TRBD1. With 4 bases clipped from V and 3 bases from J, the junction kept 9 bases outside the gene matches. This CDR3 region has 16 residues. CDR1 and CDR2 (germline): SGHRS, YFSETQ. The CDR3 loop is CASSVGPGTGGYEQYF. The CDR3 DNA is TGCGCCAGCAGCGTGGGCCCCGGGACAGGGGGCTACGAGCAGTACTTC.

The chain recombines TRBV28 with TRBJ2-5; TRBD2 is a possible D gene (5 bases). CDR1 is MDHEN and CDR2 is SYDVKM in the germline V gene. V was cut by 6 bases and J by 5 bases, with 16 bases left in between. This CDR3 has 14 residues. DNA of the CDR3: TGTGCCAGCAGGAGGGCTAGCCTACGGGAGACCCAGTACTTC. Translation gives CASRRASLRETQYF.

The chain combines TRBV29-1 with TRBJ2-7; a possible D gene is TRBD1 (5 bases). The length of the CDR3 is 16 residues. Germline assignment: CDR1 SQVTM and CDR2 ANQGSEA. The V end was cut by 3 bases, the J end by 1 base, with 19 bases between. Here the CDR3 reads CSVDLFGTKGSYEQYF. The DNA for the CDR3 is TGCAGCGTTGATTTATTTGGCACTAAGGGGTCCTACGAGCAGTACTTC.

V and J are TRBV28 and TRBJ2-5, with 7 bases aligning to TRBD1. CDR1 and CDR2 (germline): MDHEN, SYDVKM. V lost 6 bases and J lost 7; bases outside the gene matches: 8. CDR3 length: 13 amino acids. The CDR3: CASRTTGLVTQYF. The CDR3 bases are TGTGCCAGCAGGACGACAGGGCTGGTGACCCAGTACTTC.

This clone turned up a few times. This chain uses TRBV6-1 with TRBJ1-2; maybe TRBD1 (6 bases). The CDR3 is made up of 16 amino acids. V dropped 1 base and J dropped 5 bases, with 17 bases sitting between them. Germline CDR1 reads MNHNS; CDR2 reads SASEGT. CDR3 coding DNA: TGTGCCAGCAGTGAAGAGGGGGAATGGGGGCCGTATGGCTACACCTTC. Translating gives CASSEEGEWGPYGYTF.

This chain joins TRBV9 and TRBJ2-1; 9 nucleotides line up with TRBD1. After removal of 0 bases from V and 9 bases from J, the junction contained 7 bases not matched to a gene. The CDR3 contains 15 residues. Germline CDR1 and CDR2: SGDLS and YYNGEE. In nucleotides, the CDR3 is TGTGCCAGCAGCGTAGACGGGACAGGGTACGGTGAGCAGTTCTTC. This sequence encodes CASSVDGTGYGEQFF.

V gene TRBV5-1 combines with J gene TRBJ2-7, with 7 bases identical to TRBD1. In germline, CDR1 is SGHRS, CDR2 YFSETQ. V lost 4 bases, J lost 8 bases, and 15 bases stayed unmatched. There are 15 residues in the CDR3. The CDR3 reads CASSLGGTDARKQYF. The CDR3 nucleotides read TGCGCCAGCAGCCTGGGTGGGACAGATGCTAGGAAGCAGTACTTC.

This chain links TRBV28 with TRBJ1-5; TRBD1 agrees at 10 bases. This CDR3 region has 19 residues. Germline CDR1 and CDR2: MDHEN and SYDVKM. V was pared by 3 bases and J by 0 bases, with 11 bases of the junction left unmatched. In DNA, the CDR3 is TGTGCCAGCAGTTTGGCCAAGGGACAGGGGTTTAGTAGCAATCAGCCCCAGCATTTT. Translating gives CASSLAKGQGFSSNQPQHF.

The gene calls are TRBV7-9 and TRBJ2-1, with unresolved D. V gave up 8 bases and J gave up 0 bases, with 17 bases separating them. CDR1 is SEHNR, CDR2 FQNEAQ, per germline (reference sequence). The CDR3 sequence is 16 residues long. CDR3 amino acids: CASPPPGFNSYNEQFF. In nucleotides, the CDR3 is TGTGCCAGCCCCCCCCCAGGATTTAACTCCTACAATGAGCAGTTCTTC.

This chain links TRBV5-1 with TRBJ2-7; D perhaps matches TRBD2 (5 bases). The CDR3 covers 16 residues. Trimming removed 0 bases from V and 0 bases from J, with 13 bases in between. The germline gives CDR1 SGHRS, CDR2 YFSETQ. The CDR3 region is CASSLARTGFSYEQYF. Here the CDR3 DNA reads TGCGCCAGCAGCTTGGCTAGGACTGGATTCTCCTACGAGCAGTACTTC.

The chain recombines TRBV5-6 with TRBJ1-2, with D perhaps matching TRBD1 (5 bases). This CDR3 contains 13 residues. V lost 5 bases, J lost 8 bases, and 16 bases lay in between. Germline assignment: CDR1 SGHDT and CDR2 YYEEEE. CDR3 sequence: CASSEWGAVGYTF. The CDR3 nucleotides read TGTGCCAGCAGTGAGTGGGGCGCGGTCGGCTACACCTTC.

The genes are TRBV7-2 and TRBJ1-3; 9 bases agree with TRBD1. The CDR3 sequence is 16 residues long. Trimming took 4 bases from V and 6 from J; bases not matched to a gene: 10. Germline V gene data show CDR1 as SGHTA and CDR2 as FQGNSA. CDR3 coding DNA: TGTGCCAGCAGCTCAGGGACAGGGAGAGGAGAAAACACCATATATTTT. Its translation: CASSSGTGRGENTIYF.

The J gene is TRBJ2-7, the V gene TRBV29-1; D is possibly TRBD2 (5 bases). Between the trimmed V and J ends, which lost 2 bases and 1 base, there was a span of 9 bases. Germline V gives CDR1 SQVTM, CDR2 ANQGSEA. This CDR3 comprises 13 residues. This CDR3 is CSVERGGSYEQYF. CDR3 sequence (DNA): TGCAGCGTTGAAAGAGGAGGTTCCTACGAGCAGTACTTC.

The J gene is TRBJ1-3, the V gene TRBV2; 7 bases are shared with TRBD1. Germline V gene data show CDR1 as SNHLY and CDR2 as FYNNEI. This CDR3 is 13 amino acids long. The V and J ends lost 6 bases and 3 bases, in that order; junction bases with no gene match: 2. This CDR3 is CASSDRVGNTIYF. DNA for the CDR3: TGTGCCAGCAGCGACAGGGTTGGAAACACCATATATTTT.

The CDR3 DNA reads TGCGCCAGCAGAGGACAGGGGAATGAGCAGTTCTTC. It specifies CASRGQGNEQFF. The genes are TRBV5-1 and TRBJ2-1, with TRBD1 matching 9 bases. This CDR3 region has 12 residues. Germline values: CDR1 SGHRS, CDR2 YFSETQ. V was pared by 5 bases and J by 7 bases, with 1 base of the junction left unmatched.

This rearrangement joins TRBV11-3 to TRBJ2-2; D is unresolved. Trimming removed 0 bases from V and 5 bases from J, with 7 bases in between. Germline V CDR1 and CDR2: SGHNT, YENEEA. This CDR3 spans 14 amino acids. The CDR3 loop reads CASSLDRRTGELFF. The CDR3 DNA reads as TGTGCCAGCAGCTTAGACAGGCGTACCGGGGAGCTGTTTTTT.